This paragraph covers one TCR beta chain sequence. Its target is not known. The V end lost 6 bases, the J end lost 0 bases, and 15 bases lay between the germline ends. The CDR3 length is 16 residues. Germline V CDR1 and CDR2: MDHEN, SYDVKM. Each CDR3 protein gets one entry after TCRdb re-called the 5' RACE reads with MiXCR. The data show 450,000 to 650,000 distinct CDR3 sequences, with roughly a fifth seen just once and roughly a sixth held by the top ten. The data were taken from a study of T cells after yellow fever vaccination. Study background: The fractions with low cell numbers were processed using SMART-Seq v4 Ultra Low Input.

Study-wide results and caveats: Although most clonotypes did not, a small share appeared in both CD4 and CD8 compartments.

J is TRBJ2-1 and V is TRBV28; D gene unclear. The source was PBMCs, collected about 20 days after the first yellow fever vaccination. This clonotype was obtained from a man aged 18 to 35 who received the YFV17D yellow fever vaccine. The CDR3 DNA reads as TGTGCCAGCAGCTTACTCATGCCAAGCTCCTACAATGAGCAGTTCTTC. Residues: CASSLLMPSSYNEQFF.